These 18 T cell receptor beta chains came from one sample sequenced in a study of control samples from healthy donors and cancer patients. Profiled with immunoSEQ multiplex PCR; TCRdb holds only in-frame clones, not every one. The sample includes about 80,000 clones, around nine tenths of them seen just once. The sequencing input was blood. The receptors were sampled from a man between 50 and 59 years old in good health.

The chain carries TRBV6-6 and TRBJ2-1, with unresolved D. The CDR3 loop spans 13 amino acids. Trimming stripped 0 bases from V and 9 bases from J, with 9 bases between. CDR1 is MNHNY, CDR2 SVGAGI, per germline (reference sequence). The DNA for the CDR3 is TGTGCCAGCAGTTACTCGATGGATTCTGAGCAGTTCTTC. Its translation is CASSYSMDSEQFF.

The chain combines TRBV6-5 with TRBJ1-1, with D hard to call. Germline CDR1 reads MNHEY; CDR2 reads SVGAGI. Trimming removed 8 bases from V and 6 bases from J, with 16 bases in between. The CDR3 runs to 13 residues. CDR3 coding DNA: TGTGCCAGCCGACGGTCGGAACGGTCTGAAGCTTTCTTT. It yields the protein CASRRSERSEAFF.

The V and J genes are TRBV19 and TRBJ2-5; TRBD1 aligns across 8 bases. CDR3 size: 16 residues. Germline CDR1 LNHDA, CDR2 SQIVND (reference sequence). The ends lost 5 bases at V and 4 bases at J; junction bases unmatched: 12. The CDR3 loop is CASSASGGWFPETQYF. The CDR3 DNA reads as TGTGCCAGTAGTGCATCAGGGGGCTGGTTTCCAGAGACCCAGTACTTC.

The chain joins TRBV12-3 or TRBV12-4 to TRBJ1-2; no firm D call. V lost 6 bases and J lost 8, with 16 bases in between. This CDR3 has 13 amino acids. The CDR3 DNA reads TGTGCCAGCAGCCCAGCGGGATCCGGCGGCTACACCTTC. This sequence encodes CASSPAGSGGYTF.

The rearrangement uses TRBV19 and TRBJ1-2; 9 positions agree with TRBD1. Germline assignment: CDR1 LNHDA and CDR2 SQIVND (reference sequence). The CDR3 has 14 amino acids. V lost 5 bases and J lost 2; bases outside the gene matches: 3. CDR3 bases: TGTGCCAGTAGTCCTGGGACAGGGAACTATGGCTACACCTTC. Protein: CASSPGTGNYGYTF.

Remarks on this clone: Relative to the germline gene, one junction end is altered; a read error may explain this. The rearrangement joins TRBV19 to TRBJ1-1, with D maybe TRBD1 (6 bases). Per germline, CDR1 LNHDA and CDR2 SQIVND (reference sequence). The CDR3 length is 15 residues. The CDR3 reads CASSMEQGMNTEAFF. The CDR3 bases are TGTGCCAGCAGTATGGAACAGGGTATGAACACTGAAGCTTTCTTT.

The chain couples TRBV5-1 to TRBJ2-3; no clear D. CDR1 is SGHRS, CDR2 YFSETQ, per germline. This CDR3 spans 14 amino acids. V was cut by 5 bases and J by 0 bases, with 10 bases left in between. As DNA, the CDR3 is TGCGCCAGCAGTCAACAGCCTAGCACAGATACGCAGTATTTT. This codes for CASSQQPSTDTQYF.

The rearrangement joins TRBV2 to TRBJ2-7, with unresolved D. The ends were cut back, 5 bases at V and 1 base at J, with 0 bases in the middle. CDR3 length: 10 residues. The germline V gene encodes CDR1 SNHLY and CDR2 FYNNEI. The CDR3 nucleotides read TGTGCCAGCAGTTCCTACGAGCAGTACTTC. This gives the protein CASSSYEQYF.

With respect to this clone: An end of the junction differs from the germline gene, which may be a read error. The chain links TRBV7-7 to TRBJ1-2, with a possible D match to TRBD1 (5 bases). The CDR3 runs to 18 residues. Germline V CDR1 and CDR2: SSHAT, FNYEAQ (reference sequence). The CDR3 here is CASSSTSEQLEGLFGYTF. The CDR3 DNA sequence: TGTGCTAGCAGCTCCACCTCGGAGCAGTTGGAGGGACTATTTGGCTACACCTTC.

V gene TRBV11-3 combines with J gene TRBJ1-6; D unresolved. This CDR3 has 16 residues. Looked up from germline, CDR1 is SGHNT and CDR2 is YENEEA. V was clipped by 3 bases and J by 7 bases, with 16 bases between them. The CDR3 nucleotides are TGTGCCAGCAGCTTGTTTGCGGCAGAAAAAAATTCACCCCTCCACTTT. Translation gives CASSLFAAEKNSPLHF.

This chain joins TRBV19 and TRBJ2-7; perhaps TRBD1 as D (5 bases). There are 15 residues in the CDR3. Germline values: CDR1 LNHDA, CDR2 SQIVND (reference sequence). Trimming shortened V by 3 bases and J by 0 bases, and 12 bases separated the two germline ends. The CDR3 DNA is TGTGCCAGTAGTATCGGGCAGGGTTACTCCTACGAGCAGTACTTC. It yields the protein CASSIGQGYSYEQYF.

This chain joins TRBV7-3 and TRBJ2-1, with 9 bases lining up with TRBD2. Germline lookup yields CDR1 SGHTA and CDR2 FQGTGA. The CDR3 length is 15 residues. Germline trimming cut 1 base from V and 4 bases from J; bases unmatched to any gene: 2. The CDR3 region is CASSLSGGAYNEQFF. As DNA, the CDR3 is TGTGCCAGCAGCTTAAGCGGGGGGGCTTACAATGAGCAGTTCTTC.

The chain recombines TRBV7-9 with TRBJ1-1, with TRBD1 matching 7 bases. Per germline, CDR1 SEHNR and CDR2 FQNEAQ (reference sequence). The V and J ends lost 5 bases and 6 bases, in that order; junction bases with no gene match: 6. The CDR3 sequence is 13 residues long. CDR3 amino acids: CASSATGAAEAFF. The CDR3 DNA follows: TGTGCCAGCAGCGCTACAGGGGCTGCTGAAGCTTTCTTT.

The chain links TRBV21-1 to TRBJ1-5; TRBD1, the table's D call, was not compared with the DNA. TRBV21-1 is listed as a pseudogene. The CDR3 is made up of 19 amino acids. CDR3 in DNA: TGTGCCAGCAGCAAAGGGGGGCCCGGGCCCCTGAAGGGCAATCAGCCCCAGCATTTT. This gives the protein CASSKGGPGPLKGNQPQHF.

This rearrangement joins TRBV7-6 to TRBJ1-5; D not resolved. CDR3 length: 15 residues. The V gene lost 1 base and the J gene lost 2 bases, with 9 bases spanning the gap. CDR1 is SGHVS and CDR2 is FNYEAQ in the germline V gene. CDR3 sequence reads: CASSLGGLGNQPQHF. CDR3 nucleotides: TGTGCCAGCAGCTTAGGAGGGCTAGGCAATCAGCCCCAGCATTTT.

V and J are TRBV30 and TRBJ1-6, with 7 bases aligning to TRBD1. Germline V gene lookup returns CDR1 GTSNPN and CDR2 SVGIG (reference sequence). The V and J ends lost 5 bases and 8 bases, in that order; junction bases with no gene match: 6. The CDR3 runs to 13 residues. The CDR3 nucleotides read TGTGCCTGGGCTAGACAGGGAGATTCACCCCTCCACTTT. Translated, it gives CAWARQGDSPLHF.

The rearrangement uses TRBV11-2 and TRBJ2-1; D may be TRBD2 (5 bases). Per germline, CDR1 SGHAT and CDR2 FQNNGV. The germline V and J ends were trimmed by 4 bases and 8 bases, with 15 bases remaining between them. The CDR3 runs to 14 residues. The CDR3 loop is CASSYTDRDHEQFF. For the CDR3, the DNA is TGTGCCAGCAGCTATACGGACCGGGATCATGAGCAGTTCTTC.

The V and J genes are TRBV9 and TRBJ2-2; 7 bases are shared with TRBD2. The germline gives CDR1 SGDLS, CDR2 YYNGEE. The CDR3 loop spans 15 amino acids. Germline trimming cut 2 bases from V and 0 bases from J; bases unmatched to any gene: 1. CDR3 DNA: TGTGCCAGCAGCGTTGGGGGGGCGAACACCGGGGAGCTGTTTTTT. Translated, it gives CASSVGGANTGELFF.